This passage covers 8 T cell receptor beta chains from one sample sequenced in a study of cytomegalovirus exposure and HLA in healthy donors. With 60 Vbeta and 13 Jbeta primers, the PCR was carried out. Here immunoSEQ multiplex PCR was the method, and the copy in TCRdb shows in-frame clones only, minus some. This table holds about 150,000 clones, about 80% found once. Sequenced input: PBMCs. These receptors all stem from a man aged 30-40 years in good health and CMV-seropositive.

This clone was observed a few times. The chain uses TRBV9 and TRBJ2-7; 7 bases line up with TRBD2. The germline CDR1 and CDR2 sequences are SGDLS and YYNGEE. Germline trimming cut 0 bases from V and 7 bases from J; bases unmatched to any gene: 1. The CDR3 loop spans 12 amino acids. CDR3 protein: CASSVVGGEQYF. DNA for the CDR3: TGTGCCAGCAGCGTAGTGGGGGGGGAGCAGTACTTC. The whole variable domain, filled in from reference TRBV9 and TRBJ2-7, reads DSGVTQTPKHLITATGQRVTLRCSPRSGDLSVYWYQQSLDQGLQFLIQYYNGEERAKGNILERFSAQQFPDLHSELNLSSLELGDSALYFCASSVVGGEQYFGPGTRLTVT.

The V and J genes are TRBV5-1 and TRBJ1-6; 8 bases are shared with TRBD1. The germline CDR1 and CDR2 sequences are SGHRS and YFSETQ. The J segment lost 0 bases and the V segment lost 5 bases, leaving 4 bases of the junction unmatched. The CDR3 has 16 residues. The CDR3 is CASSSGQGSYNSPLHF. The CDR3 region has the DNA TGCGCCAGCAGTTCCGGACAGGGCTCCTATAATTCACCCCTCCACTTT.

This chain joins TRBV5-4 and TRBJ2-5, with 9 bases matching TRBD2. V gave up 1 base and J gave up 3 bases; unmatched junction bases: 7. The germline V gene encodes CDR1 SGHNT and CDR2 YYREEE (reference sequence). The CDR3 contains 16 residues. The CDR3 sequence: CASSLKGGREEETQYF. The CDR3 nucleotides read TGTGCCAGCAGCTTGAAGGGCGGGAGGGAGGAAGAGACCCAGTACTTC.

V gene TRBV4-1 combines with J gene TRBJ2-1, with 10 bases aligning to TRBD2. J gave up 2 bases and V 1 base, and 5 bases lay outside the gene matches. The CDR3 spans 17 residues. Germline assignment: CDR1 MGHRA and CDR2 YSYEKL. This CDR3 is CASSQVRLAGAYNEQFF. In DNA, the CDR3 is TGCGCCAGCAGCCAAGTTAGGCTAGCGGGAGCCTACAATGAGCAGTTCTTC.

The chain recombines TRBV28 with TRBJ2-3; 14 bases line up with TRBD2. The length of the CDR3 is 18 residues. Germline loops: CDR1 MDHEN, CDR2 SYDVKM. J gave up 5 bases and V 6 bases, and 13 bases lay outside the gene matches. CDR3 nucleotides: TGTGCCAGCAGGGATGAAGGACTAGCGGGAGGTTGGGGAGATACGCAGTATTTT. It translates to CASRDEGLAGGWGDTQYF.

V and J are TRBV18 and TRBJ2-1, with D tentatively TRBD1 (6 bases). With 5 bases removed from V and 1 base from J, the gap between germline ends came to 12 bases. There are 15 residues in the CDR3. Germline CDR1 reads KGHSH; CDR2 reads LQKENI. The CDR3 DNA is TGTGCCAGCTCATTACAGGGAGAGTCCTACAATGAGCAGTTCTTC. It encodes CASSLQGESYNEQFF.

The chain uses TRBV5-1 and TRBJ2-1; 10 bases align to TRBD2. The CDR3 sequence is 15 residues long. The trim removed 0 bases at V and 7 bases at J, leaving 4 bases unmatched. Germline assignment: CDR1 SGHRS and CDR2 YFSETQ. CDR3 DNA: TGCGCCAGCAGCTTGGCTAGCGGGAGTGGGAATGAGCAGTTCTTC. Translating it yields CASSLASGSGNEQFF.

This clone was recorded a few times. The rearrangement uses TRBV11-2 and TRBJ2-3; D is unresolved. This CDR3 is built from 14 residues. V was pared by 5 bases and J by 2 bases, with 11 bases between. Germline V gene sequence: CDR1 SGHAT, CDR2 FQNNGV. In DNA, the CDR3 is TGTGCCAGCAGCCTCGAAGTACTCACAGATACGCAGTATTTT. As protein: CASSLEVLTDTQYF.